The 2 T cell receptor beta chains below come from one sample, sequenced in a study of T cell clonality in common variable immunodeficiency (dated by TCRdb to between 2015 and 2017). Library construction relied on the immunoSEQ multiplex PCR assay. As stored in TCRdb, this immuneACCESS dataset retains in-frame rearrangements with V and J assigned. A fraction of the clones does not appear; measured against another copy, unresolved V genes explain less than half of the discrepancy, and the remainder lacks a known reason. The data for this sample show about 26,000 clones, each detected more than once. The ten largest clonotypes hold under 4.5% of the sample. The antigens these receptors bind are not known. What the work shows at the level of the full study, not this receptor alone: CVID TCRbeta sequences were reported to have fewer deletions and N-nucleotide insertions and to lack highly modified clones with 13 or more V deletions.

Sequencing was done on a sample of peripheral blood mononuclear cells. All receptors come from a human donor with common variable immunodeficiency.

This clone has at least ten counts. The read ends 3 residues early relative to the CDR3; the germline J gene fills the gap. This rearrangement joins TRBV5-1 to TRBJ2-2; 8 nucleotides match TRBD1. Losses at the gene ends were 7 bases for V and 4 bases for J; bases not matched to a gene: 9. CDR1 SGHRS and CDR2 YFSETQ come from the germline V gene. The CDR3 spans 15 residues. The CDR3 bases that were read are TGCGCCAGCCTCAAAGGGACAGGTCCCACCGGGGAG. Its protein product is CASLKGTGPTGE. The CDR3 in its entirety is CASLKGTGPTGELFF.

On this clone itself: The observed sequence ends 3 residues before the CDR3 terminus, with the missing tail filled in from the germline J gene. The chain is built from TRBV2 and TRBJ1-4; D might be TRBD1 (6 bases). Trimming took off 6 bases at V and 0 bases at J, with 14 bases between the two ends. The germline gives CDR1 SNHLY, CDR2 FYNNEI. There are 16 residues in the CDR3. The CDR3 loop is CASRVLRGATNEKLFF. The DNA read from the CDR3 is TGTGCCAGCAGAGTCCTCAGGGGAGCAACTAATGAAAAA.